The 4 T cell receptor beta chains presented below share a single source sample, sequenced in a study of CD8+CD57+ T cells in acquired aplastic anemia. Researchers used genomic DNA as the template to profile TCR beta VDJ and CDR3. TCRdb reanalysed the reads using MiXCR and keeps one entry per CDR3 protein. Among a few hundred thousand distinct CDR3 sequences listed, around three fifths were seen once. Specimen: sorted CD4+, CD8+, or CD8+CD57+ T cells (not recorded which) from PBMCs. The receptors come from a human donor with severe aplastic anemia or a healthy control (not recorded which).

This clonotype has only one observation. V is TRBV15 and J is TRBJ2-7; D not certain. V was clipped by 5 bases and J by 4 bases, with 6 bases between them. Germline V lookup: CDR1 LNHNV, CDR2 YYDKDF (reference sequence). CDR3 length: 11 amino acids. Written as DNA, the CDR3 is TGTGCCACCAGCGGTGAGTACGAGCAGTACTTC. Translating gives CATSGEYEQYF.

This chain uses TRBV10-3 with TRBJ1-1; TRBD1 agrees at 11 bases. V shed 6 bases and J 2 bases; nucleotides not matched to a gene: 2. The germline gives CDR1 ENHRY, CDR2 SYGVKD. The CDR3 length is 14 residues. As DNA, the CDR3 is TGTGCCATCAGCTGGACAGGGGGCAACACTGAAGCTTTCTTT. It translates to CAISWTGGNTEAFF.

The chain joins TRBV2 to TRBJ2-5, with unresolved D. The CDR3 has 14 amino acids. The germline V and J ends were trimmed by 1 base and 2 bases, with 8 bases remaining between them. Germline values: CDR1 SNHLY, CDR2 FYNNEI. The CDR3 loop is CASSEGLPQETQYF. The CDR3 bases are TGTGCCAGCAGTGAAGGGTTGCCTCAAGAGACCCAGTACTTC.

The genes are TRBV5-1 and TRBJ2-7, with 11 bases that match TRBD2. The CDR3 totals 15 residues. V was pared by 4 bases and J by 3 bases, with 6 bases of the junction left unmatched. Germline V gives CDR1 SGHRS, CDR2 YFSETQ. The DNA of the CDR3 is TGCGCCAGCAGCCAACTAGCGGGAGAAGGCTACGAGCAGTACTTC. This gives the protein CASSQLAGEGYEQYF.